A single sample gave rise to the 12 T cell receptor beta chains below, sequenced in a study of blood T cells in healthy people across ages. The second PCR ran roughly 7 to 12 cycles with a sample-barcoded 5' primer and J-beta primers. One entry per CDR3 protein results from TCRdb running MiXCR on the 5' RACE reads. The sample has 500,000 to 700,000 distinct CDR3 sequences; roughly 30% are singletons. Input material: blood. The receptors were sampled from a woman of 80 years or more in good health.

In the case of this clonotype: A much larger clone differs from this one at a single base, so this may be a read error. The CDR3 loop is CASSRTSGLVGSDTQYF. The CDR3 bases are TGCGCCAGCAGCCGGACCTCGGGACTAGTAGGATCGGATACGCAGTATTTT. This chain uses TRBV4-3 with TRBJ2-3, with 8 bases identical to TRBD2. CDR3 size: 17 residues. V trimming: 4 bases; J trimming: 6 bases; junction bases outside the gene matches: 15. Looked up from germline, CDR1 is LGHNA and CDR2 is YSLEER.

This clonotype came up a few times. V and J are TRBV6-2 or TRBV6-3 and TRBJ2-2; 7 bases agree with TRBD1. Germline-derived CDR1 and CDR2 are MNHEY and SVGEGT. The CDR3 contains 15 residues. V was pared by 5 bases and J by 1 base, with 4 bases of the junction left unmatched. CDR3 loop: CASSPRDRNTGELFF. The DNA of the CDR3 is TGTGCCAGCAGTCCCCGGGACAGGAACACCGGGGAGCTGTTTTTT.

With respect to this clonotype: A much larger clonotype is one base distant, so this may be a read error. This likely comes from a read error, as the CDR3 has no conserved phenylalanine or tryptophan at its end. The rearrangement uses TRBV2 and TRBJ2-3; a possible D gene is TRBD1 (5 bases). V lost 1 base and J 6 bases, leaving 11 bases between the germline ends. Germline assignment: CDR1 SNHLY and CDR2 FYNNEI. There are 14 residues in the CDR3. The CDR3 DNA reads as TGTGCCAGCAGTGAAGACAGGCCGCCGGATACGCAGTATTTG. Translated: CASSEDRPPDTQYL.

This clonotype was recorded many times. The rearrangement links TRBV3-1 to TRBJ2-7, with a weak D call TRBD2 (5 bases). Trimming shortened V by 1 base and J by 12 bases, and 10 bases separated the two germline ends. Looked up from germline, CDR1 is LGHDT and CDR2 is YNNKEL (reference sequence). The length of the CDR3 is 11 residues. The CDR3 region has the DNA TGTGCCAGCAGCCAAGGGAGGTGGCGGTACTTC. Amino acid sequence: CASSQGRWRYF.

A word on this clonotype: Possible read error: a much larger clone is one base away. The chain links TRBV11-2 to TRBJ2-6; D unclear. Germline CDR1 is SGHAT and CDR2 is FQNNGV. This CDR3 is built from 15 residues. The CDR3 loop reads CAGSLDGSGANVLTF. CDR3 nucleotide sequence: TGTGCCGGCAGCTTAGACGGGTCTGGGGCCAACGTCCTGACTTTC.

This clonotype was picked up many times. The chain has TRBV7-3 and TRBJ2-3, with D perhaps TRBD2 (5 bases). The CDR3 runs 16 residues. The V gene lost 5 bases and the J gene lost 2 bases, with 17 bases spanning the gap. CDR1 is SGHTA and CDR2 is FQGTGA in the germline V gene. CDR3: CASSRRSGIYTDTQYF. The CDR3 DNA sequence: TGTGCCAGCAGCCGGAGGAGCGGAATCTACACAGATACGCAGTATTTT.

This clonotype was counted many times. The chain carries TRBV7-9 and TRBJ2-1, with D perhaps matching TRBD1 (5 bases). V was trimmed by 1 base and J by 4 bases, leaving 5 bases between them. Per germline, CDR1 SEHNR and CDR2 FQNEAQ (reference sequence). The CDR3 length is 13 residues. The CDR3 reads CASSLGQYNEQFF. In nucleotides, the CDR3 is TGTGCCAGCAGCTTAGGACAGTACAATGAGCAGTTCTTC.

The chain combines TRBV30 with TRBJ1-2; possible D gene TRBD1, 5 bases. The CDR3 covers 11 residues. The germline V and J ends were trimmed by 8 bases and 6 bases, with 13 bases remaining between them. Germline V lookup: CDR1 GTSNPN, CDR2 SVGIG (reference sequence). CDR3 bases: TGTGCCGGGGGACTGTGGGATGGCTACACCTTC. Residues: CAGGLWDGYTF.

This clonotype was recorded a few times. The rearrangement joins TRBV29-1 to TRBJ1-4, with TRBD1 as a possible D gene (6 bases). The V gene lost 3 bases and the J gene lost 8 bases, with 13 bases spanning the gap. Germline V gene data show CDR1 as SQVTM and CDR2 as ANQGSEA. The length of the CDR3 is 13 residues. The CDR3 DNA follows: TGCAGCGTTGAGGCAGGGGCGAGGGAAAAACTGTTTTTT. This encodes CSVEAGAREKLFF.

The table lists this clonotype with many counts. This chain uses TRBV4-3 with TRBJ1-5; D not resolved. The length of the CDR3 is 15 residues. Deletions cut 1 base from V and 3 bases from J, with 10 bases between. CDR1 and CDR2 from the germline V gene are LGHNA and YSLEER. The CDR3, as DNA: TGCGCCAGCAGCCAAGCTTTCGGTTACAATCAGCCCCAGCATTTT. This codes for CASSQAFGYNQPQHF.

About this clonotype itself: A much larger clonotype is one base distant, so this may be a read error. The chain is built from TRBV27 and TRBJ2-7; TRBD2 might be the D (5 bases). The CDR3 has 15 amino acids. Looked up from germline, CDR1 is MNHEY and CDR2 is SMNVEV (reference sequence). The germline V and J ends were trimmed by 4 bases and 0 bases, with 13 bases remaining between them. The CDR3 nucleotides read TGTGCCAGCAGTTCCGGACGGGGAAACTCCTACGAGCAGTACTTC. It codes for CASSSGRGNSYEQYF.

This sequence joins TRBV7-6 and TRBJ2-7; D tentatively reads TRBD1 or TRBD2 (6 bases each). V was clipped by 6 bases and J by 6 bases, with 12 bases between them. CDR3 length equals 12 residues. CDR1 and CDR2 (germline): SGHVS, FNYEAQ. CDR3: CASSEGGREQYF. The CDR3 coding sequence is TGTGCCAGCAGTGAGGGGGGACGCGAGCAGTACTTC.